The clone carrying this TCR beta chain was observed a few times. This specimen comes from a study of blood T cell repertoires in COVID-19. The CDR3 sequence is 14 residues long. V was pared by 3 bases and J by 5 bases, with 12 bases between. Germline lookup yields CDR1 KGHDR and CDR2 SFDVKD. Clones were read by immunoSEQ multiplex PCR, and TCRdb kept only the in-frame ones, dropping some. The sample includes fewer than 70,000 clones, about nine tenths of them seen just once. The chain employs TRBV24-1 and TRBJ2-5; possible D gene TRBD2, 7 bases. The source material was peripheral blood. The source of this sequence is a man between 45 and 60 years old with active COVID-19. CDR3: CATSDKGGLETQYF. Here the CDR3 DNA reads TGTGCCACCAGTGATAAGGGGGGGCTCGAGACCCAGTACTTC.